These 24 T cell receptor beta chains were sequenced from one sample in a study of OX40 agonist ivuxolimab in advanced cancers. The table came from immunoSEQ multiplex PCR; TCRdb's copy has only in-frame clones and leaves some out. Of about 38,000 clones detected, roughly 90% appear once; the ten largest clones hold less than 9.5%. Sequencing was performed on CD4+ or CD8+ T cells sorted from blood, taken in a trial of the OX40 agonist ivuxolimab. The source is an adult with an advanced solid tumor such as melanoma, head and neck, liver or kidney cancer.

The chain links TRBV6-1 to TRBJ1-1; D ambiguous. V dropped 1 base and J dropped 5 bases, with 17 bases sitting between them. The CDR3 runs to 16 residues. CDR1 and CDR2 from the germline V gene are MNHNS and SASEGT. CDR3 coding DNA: TGTGCCAGCAGTGAAGTCCGATCGGCGGGAGGGACTGAAGCTTTCTTT. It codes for CASSEVRSAGGTEAFF.

DNA for the CDR3: TGTGCCAGCAGCTTGTCGGGGGCCAGCTCCTATAATTCACCCCTCCACTTT. Its translation is CASSLSGASSYNSPLHF. The V gene is TRBV7-9, the J gene TRBJ1-6; weak D call: TRBD1 (6 bases). Trimming took 3 bases from V and 0 from J, leaving 12 bases between them. In germline, CDR1 is SEHNR, CDR2 FQNEAQ (reference sequence). There are 17 residues in the CDR3.

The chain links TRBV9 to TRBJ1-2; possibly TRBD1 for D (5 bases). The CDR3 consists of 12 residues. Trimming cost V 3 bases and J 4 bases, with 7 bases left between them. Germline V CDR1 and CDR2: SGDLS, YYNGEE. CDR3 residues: CASSGQGYGYTF. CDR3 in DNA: TGTGCCAGCAGCGGTCAGGGCTATGGCTACACCTTC. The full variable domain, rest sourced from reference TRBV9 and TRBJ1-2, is DSGVTQTPKHLITATGQRVTLRCSPRSGDLSVYWYQQSLDQGLQFLIQYYNGEERAKGNILERFSAQQFPDLHSELNLSSLELGDSALYFCASSGQGYGYTFGSGTRLTVV.

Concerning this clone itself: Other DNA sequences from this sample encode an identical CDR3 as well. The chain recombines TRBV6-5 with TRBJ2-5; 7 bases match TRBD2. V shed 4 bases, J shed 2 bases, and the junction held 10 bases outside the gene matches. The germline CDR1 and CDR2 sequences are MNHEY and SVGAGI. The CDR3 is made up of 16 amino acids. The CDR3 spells CASSSGLAGVQETQYF. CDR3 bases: TGTGCCAGCAGTTCCGGACTGGCGGGAGTGCAAGAGACCCAGTACTTC.

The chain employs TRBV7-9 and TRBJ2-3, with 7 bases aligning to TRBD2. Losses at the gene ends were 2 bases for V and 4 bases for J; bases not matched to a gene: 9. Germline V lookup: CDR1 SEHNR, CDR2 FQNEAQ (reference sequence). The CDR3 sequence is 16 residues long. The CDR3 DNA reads TGTGCCAGCAGCTTATCGGAAGACAGCGGGGCAGATACGCAGTATTTT. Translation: CASSLSEDSGADTQYF.

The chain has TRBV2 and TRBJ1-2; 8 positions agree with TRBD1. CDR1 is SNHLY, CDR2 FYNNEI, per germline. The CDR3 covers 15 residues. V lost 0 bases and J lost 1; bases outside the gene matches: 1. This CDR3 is CASSEAGQDNYGYTF. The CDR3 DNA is TGTGCCAGCAGTGAAGCGGGACAGGATAACTATGGCTACACCTTC.

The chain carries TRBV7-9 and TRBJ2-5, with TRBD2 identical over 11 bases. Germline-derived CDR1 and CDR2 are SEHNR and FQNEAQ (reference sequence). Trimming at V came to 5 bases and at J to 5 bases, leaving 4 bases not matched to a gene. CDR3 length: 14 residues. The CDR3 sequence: CASSPTSGEETQYF. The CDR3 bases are TGTGCCAGCAGCCCGACTAGCGGGGAGGAGACCCAGTACTTC. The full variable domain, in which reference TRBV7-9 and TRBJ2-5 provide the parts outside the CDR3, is DTGVSQNPRHKITKRGQNVTFRCDPISEHNRLYWYRQTLGQGPEFLTYFQNEAQLEKSRLLSDRFSAERPKGSFSTLEIQRTEQGDSAMYLCASSPTSGEETQYFGPGTRLLVL.

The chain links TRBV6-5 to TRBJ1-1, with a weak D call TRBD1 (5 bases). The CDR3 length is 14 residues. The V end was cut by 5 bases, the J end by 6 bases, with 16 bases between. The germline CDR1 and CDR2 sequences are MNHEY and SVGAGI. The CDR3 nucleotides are TGTGCCAGCAGTGCCGAGTCAGGGTGGGCTGAAGCTTTCTTT. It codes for CASSAESGWAEAFF.

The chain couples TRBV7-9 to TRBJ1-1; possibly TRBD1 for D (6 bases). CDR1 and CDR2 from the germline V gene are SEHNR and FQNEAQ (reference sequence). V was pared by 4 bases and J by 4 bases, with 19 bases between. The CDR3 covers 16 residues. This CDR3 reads CASSWGTGKVVTEAFF. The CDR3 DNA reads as TGTGCCAGCAGCTGGGGAACAGGGAAGGTAGTCACTGAAGCTTTCTTT.

The CDR3 is CASSTSGSFGGYTF. The CDR3 bases are TGTGCCAGCAGCACGAGCGGCAGCTTTGGTGGCTACACCTTC. The V gene is TRBV5-4, the J gene TRBJ1-2; D unclear. CDR1 SGHNT and CDR2 YYREEE come from the germline V gene (reference sequence). The CDR3 is 14 residues long. Trimming cost V 4 bases and J 7 bases, with 17 bases left between them.

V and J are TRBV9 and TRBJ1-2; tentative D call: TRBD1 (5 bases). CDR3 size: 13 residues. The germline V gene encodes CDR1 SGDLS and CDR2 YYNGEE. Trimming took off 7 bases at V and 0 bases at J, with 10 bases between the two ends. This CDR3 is CASQAGPNYGYTF. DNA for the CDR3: TGTGCCAGCCAGGCAGGGCCTAACTATGGCTACACCTTC.

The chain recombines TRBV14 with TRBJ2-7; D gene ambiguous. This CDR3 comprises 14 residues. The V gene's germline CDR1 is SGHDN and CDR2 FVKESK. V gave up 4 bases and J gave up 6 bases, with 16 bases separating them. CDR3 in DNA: TGTGCCAGCAGCCGCGAAACTCCGATGGGCGAGCAGTACGTC. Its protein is CASSRETPMGEQYV.

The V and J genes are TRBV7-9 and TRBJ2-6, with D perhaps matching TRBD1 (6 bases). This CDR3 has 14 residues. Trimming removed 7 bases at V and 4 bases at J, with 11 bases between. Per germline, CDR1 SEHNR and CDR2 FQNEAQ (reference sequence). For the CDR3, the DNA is TGTGCCAGCACCTGGGGGCCCGGGGCCAACGTCCTGACTTTC. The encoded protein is CASTWGPGANVLTF.

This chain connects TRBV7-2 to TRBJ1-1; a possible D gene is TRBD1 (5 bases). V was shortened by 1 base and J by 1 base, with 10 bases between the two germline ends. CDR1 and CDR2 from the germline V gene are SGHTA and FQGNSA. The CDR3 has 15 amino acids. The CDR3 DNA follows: TGTGCCAGCAGCTTAGAAGGGACGGCGAACACTGAAGCTTTCTTT. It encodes CASSLEGTANTEAFF.

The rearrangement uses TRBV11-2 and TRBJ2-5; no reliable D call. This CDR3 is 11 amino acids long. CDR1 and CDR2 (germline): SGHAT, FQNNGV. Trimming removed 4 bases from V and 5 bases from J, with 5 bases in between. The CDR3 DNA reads TGTGCCAGCAGCTCTTTTGAGACCCAGTACTTC. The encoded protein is CASSSFETQYF.

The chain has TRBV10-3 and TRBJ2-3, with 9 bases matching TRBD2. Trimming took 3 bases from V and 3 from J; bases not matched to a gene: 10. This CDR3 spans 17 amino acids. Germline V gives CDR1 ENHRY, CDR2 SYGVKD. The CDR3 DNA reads TGTGCCATCAGTGATTCCCAGGGGGGACTAGCAACAGATACGCAGTATTTT. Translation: CAISDSQGGLATDTQYF.

The DNA for the CDR3 is TGTGCCAGCAGCGTAGGGGCGGGGCCCCCCTTAGCCAAAAACATTCAGTACTTC. This translates into CASSVGAGPPLAKNIQYF. The chain joins TRBV9 to TRBJ2-4; tentatively, D is TRBD2 (6 bases). Germline CDR1 and CDR2: SGDLS and YYNGEE. The CDR3 contains 18 residues. V was trimmed by 0 bases and J by 0 bases, leaving 16 bases between them.

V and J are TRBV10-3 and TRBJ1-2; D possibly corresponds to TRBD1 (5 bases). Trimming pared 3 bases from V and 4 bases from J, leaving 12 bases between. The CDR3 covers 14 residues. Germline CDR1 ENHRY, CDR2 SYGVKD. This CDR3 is CAISDDSIIYGYTF. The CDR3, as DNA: TGTGCCATCAGTGATGACAGTATCATCTATGGCTACACCTTC.

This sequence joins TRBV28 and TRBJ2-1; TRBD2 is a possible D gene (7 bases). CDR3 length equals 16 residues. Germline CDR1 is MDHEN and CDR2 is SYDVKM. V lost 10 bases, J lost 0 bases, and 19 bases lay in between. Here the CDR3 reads CATFGGRASSYNEQFF. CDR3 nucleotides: TGTGCCACCTTCGGGGGGCGGGCAAGCTCCTACAATGAGCAGTTCTTC.

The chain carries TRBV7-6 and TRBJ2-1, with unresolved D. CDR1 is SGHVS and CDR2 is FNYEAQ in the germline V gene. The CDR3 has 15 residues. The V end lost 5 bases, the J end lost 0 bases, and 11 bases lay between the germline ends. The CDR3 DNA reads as TGTGCCAGCAGCCCCTCTTATAGCTCCTACAATGAGCAGTTCTTC. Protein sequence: CASSPSYSSYNEQFF.

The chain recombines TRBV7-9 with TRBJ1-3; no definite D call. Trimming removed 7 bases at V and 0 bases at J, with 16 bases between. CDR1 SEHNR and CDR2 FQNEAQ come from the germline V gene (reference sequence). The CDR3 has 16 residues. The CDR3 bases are TGTGCCAGCATCCACACCGTGGGGTCCTCTGGAAACACCATATATTTT. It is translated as CASIHTVGSSGNTIYF.

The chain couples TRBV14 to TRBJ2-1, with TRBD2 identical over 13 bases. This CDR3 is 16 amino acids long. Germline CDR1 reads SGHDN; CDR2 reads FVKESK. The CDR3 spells CASFKGGLAGRNEQFF. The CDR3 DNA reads TGTGCGAGCTTCAAGGGGGGACTAGCGGGAAGGAATGAGCAGTTCTTC.

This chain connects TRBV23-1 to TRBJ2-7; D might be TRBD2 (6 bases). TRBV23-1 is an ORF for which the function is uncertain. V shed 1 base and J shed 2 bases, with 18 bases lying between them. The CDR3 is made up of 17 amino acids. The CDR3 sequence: CASSQLGSGRVAYEQYV. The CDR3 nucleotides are TGCGCCAGCAGTCAATTAGGAAGCGGGCGGGTAGCCTACGAGCAGTACGTC.

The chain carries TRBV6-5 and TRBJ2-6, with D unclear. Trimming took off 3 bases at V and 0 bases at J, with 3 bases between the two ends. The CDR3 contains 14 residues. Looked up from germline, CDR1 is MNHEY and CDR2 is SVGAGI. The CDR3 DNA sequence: TGTGCCAGCAGTTATTCCTCTGGGGCCAACGTCCTGACTTTC. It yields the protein CASSYSSGANVLTF.